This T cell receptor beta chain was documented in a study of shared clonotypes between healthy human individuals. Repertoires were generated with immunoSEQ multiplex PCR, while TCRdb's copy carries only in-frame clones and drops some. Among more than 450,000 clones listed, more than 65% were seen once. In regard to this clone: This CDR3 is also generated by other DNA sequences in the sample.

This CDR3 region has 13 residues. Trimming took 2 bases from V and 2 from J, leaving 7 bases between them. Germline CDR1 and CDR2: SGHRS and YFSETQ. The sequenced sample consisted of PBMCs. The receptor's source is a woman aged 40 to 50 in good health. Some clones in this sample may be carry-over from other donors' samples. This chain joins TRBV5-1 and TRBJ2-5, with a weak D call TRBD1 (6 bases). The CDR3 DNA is TGCGCCAGCAGCTTCAGGGGTCAAGAGACCCAGTACTTC. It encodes CASSFRGQETQYF.